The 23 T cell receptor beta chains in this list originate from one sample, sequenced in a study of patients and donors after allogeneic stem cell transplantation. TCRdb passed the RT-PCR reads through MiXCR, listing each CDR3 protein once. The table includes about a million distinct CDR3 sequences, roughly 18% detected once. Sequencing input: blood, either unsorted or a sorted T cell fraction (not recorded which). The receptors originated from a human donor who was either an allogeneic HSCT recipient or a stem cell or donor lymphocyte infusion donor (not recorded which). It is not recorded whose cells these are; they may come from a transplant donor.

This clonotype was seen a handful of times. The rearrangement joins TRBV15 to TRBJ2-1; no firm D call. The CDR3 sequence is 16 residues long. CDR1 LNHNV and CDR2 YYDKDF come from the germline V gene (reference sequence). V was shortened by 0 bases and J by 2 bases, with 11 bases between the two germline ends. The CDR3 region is CATSRDQAGTYNEQFF. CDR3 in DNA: TGTGCCACCAGCAGAGATCAGGCTGGTACCTACAATGAGCAGTTCTTC. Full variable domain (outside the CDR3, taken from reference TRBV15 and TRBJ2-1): DAMVIQNPRYQVTQFGKPVTLSCSQTLNHNVMYWYQQKSSQAPKLLFHYYDKDFNNEADTPDNFQSRRPNTSFCFLDIRSPGLGDTAMYLCATSRDQAGTYNEQFFGPGTRLTVL.

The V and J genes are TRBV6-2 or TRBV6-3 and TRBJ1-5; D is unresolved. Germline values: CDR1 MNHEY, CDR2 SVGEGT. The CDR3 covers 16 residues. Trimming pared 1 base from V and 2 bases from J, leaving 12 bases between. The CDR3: CASSYWVASGNQPQHF. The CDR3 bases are TGTGCCAGCAGTTACTGGGTCGCCTCGGGCAATCAGCCCCAGCATTTT.

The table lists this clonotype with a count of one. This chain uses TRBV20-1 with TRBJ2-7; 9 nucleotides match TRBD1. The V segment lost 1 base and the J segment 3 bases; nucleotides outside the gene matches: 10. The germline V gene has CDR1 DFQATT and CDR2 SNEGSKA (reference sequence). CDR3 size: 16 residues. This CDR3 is CSARGRDRDYFYEQYF. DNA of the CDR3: TGCAGTGCTAGAGGCCGGGACAGGGATTATTTCTACGAGCAGTACTTC.

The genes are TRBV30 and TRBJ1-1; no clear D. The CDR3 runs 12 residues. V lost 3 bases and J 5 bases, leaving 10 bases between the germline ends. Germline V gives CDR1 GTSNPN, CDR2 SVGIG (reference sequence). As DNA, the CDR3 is TGTGCCTGGAGGAGAGAGGGTACTGAAGCTTTCTTT. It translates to CAWRREGTEAFF.

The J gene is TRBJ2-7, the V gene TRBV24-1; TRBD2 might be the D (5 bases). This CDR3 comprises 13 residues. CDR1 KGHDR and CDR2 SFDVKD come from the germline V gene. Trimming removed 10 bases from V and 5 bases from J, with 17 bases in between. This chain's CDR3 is CATSMRDSDEQYF. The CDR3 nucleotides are TGTGCCACTAGTATGAGGGATTCAGACGAGCAGTACTTC.

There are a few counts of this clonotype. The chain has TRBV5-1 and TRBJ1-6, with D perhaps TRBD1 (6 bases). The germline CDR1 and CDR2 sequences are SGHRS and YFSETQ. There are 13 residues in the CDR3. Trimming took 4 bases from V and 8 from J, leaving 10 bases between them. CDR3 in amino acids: CASSGPGDSPLHF. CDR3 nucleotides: TGCGCCAGCAGCGGGCCAGGGGATTCACCCCTCCACTTT.

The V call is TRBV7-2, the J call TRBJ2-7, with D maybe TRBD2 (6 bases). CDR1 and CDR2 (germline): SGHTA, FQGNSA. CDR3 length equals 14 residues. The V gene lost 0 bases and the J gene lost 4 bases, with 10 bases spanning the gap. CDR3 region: CASSLARGRYEQYF. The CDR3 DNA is TGTGCCAGCAGCTTAGCCAGAGGGAGGTACGAGCAGTACTTC. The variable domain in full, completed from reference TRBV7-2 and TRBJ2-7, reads GAGVSQSPSNKVTEKGKDVELRCDPISGHTALYWYRQSLGQGLEFLIYFQGNSAPDKSGLPSDRFSAERTGGSVSTLTIQRTQQEDSAVYLCASSLARGRYEQYFGPGTRLTVT.

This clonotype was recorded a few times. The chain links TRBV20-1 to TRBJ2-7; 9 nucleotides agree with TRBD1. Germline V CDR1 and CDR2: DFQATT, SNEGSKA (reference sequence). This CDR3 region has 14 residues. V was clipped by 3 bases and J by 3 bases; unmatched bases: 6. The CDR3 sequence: CSARGTGNFYEQYF. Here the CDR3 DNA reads TGCAGTGCTAGGGGGACAGGGAATTTCTACGAGCAGTACTTC.

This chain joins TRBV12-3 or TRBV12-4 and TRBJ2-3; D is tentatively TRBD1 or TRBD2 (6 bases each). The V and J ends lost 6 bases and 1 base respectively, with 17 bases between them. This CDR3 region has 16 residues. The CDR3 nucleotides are TGTGCCAGCAGCCTGTGGGGGGCTGGCGGCACAGATACGCAGTATTTT. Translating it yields CASSLWGAGGTDTQYF.

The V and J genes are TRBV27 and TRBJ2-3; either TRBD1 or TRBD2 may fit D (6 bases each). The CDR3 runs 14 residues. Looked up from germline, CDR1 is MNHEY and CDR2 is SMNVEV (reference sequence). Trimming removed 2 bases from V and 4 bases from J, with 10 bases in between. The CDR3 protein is CASSLRGDPDTQYF. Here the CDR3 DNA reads TGTGCCAGCAGTTTAAGGGGGGACCCAGATACGCAGTATTTT.

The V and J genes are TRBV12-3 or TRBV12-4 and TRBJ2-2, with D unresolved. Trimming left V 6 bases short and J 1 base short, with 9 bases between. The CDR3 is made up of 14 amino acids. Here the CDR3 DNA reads TGTGCCAGCAGACTGAACAAGAACACCGGGGAGCTGTTTTTT. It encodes CASRLNKNTGELFF.

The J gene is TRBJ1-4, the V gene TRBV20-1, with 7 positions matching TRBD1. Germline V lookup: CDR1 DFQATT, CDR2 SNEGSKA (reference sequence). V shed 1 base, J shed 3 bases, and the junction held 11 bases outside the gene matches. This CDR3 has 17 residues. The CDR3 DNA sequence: TGCAGTGCTAGAGCCAAACCACAGGGGCCCCCTAATGAAAAACTGTTTTTT. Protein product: CSARAKPQGPPNEKLFF.

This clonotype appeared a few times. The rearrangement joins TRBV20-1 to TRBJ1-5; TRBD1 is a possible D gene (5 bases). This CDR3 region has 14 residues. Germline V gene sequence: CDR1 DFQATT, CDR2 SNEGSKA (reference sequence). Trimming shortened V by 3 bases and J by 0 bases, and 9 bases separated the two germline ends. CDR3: CSARSGNSNQPQHF. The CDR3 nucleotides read TGCAGTGCTAGGTCAGGGAATAGCAATCAGCCCCAGCATTTT.

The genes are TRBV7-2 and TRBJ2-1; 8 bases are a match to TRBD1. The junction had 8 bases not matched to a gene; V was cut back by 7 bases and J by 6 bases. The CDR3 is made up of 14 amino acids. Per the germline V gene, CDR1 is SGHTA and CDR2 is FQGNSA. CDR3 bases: TGTGCCAGCAAAGGACAGGGAGTTCCCAATGAGCAGTTCTTC. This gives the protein CASKGQGVPNEQFF.

CDR3 DNA sequence: TGTGCCAGCAGTTTAAGTTTGGCGGACCCCCGCACAGATACGCAGTATTTT. Its protein is CASSLSLADPRTDTQYF. This sequence joins TRBV12-3 or TRBV12-4 and TRBJ2-3; no definite D call. The CDR3 length is 17 residues. Trimming cost V 2 bases and J 1 base, with 16 bases left between them.

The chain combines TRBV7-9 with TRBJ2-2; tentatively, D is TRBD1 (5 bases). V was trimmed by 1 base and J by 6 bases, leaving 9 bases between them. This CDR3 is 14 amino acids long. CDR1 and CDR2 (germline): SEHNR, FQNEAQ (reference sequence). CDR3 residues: CASSLESRAGELFF. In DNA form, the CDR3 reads TGTGCCAGCAGCTTAGAATCCAGGGCCGGGGAGCTGTTTTTT.

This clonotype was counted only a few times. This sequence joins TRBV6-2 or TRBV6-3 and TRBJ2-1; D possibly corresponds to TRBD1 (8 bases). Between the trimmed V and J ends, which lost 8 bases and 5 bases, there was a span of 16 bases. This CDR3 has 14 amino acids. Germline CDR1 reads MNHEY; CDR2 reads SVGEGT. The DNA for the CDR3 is TGTGCCAGCCGGGGGGACAGGACCCACAATGAGCAGTTCTTC. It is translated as CASRGDRTHNEQFF.

CDR3 loop: CASSSRLAGIAETQYF. In DNA, the CDR3 is TGTGCCAGCAGCAGTAGACTAGCGGGGATAGCAGAGACCCAGTACTTC. This rearrangement joins TRBV7-9 to TRBJ2-5; 11 positions agree with TRBD2. The J segment lost 4 bases and the V segment lost 5 bases, leaving 9 bases of the junction unmatched. The germline CDR1 and CDR2 sequences are SEHNR and FQNEAQ (reference sequence). The CDR3 consists of 16 residues. Full variable domain (rest looked up from reference TRBV7-9 and TRBJ2-5): DTGVSQNPRHKITKRGQNVTFRCDPISEHNRLYWYRQTLGQGPEFLTYFQNEAQLEKSRLLSDRFSAERPKGSFSTLEIQRTEQGDSAMYLCASSSRLAGIAETQYFGPGTRLLVL.

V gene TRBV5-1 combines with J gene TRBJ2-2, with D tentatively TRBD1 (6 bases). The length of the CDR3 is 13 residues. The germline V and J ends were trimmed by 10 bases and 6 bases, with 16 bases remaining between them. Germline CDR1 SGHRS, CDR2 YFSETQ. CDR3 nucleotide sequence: TGCGCCGGTGGACAGACCCGGCCCGGGGAGCTGTTTTTT. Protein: CAGGQTRPGELFF.

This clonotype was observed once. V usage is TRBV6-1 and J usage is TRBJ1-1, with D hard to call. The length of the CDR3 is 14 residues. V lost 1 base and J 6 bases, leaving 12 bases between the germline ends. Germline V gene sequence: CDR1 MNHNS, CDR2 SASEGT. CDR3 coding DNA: TGTGCCAGCAGTGAAGGGCGCAAATCCTCTGAAGCTTTCTTT. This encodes CASSEGRKSSEAFF.

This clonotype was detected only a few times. The CDR3 loop is CASSPRPGSYEQYF. For the CDR3, the DNA is TGTGCCAGCTCACCACGTCCGGGGTCCTACGAGCAGTACTTC. This sequence joins TRBV18 and TRBJ2-7, with D tentatively TRBD2 (5 bases). There are 14 residues in the CDR3. Germline V gene lookup returns CDR1 KGHSH and CDR2 LQKENI. V was clipped by 1 base and J by 1 base, with 8 bases between them.

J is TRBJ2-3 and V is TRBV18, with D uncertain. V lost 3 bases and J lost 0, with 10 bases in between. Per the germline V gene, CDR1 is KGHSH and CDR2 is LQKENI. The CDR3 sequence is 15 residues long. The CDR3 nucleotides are TGTGCCAGCTCACCGACACCCCCAAGCACAGATACGCAGTATTTT. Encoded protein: CASSPTPPSTDTQYF.

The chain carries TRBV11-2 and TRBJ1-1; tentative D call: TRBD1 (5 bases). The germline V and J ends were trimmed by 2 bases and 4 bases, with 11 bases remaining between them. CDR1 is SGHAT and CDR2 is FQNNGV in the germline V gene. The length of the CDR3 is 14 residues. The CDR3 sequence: CASSLKGLATEAFF. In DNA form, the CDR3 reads TGTGCCAGCAGCTTAAAGGGGTTGGCCACTGAAGCTTTCTTT. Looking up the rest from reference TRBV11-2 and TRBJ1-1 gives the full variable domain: EAGVAQSPRYKIIEKRQSVAFWCNPISGHATLYWYQQILGQGPKLLIQFQNNGVVDDSQLPKDRFSAERLKGVDSTLKIQPAKLEDSAVYLCASSLKGLATEAFFGQGTRLTVV.